The rows below give T cell receptor beta chains drawn from one sample of a study of blood T cell repertoires in COVID-19. Some clones are missing from TCRdb's copy, which holds only in-frame ones; the method was immunoSEQ multiplex PCR. The table records hundreds of thousands of clones, about 88% of them present only once. The material sequenced was PBMCs or T cells enriched from blood (not recorded which). These receptors were obtained from a man in his 60s who had recovered from COVID-19. CDR3s include the opening cysteine and the closing phenylalanine or tryptophan. Fields, in order: J gene, clone size, D gene, V gene, CDR3 DNA, CDR3 protein. A D gene is named only where the DNA matches it firmly. Some rows have no size entry. The others give once, few or many, or a class for an expanded clone.

J gene: TRBJ2-7
clone size: -
D gene: -
V gene: TRBV7-9
CDR3 DNA: TGTGCCAGCAGCTTAGCGACAGGACCCTTCCACGAGCAGTACTTC
CDR3 protein: CASSLATGPFHEQYF

J gene: TRBJ1-5
clone size: many
D gene: -
V gene: TRBV7-2
CDR3 DNA: TGTGCCAGCAGCTTAGTGGACAGTAGCAATCAGCCCCAGCATTTT
CDR3 protein: CASSLVDSSNQPQHF

J gene: TRBJ2-4
clone size: -
D gene: TRBD1
V gene: TRBV5-4
CDR3 DNA: TGTGCCAGCAGCCGTGGGGACAGGGGACCCAAAAACATTCAGTACTTC
CDR3 protein: CASSRGDRGPKNIQYF

J gene: TRBJ2-7
clone size: -
D gene: -
V gene: TRBV12-3/TRBV12-4
CDR3 DNA: TGTGCCAGCAGCCAAGAGTACGAGCAGTACTTC
CDR3 protein: CASSQEYEQYF

J gene: TRBJ1-5
clone size: -
D gene: -
V gene: TRBV3-1/TRBV3-2
CDR3 DNA: TGTGCCAGCAGCCAAGGACAGAATCAGCCCCAGCATTTT
CDR3 protein: CASSQGQNQPQHF

J gene: TRBJ1-6
clone size: -
D gene: -
V gene: TRBV3-1/TRBV3-2
CDR3 DNA: TGTGCCAGTCGTAGCTCCTATAATTCACCCCTCCACTTT
CDR3 protein: CASRSSYNSPLHF

J gene: TRBJ1-1
clone size: -
D gene: TRBD1
V gene: TRBV20-1
CDR3 DNA: TGCAGTGCTAGATTCGACAGGGTAGCTTTCTTT
CDR3 protein: CSARFDRVAFF

J gene: TRBJ2-5
clone size: once
D gene: -
V gene: TRBV5-8
CDR3 DNA: TGTGCCAGCACCGTCGGGTTAAACTCCCGGGAGACCCAGTACTTC
CDR3 protein: CASTVGLNSRETQYF

J gene: TRBJ1-2
clone size: once
D gene: TRBD1
V gene: TRBV5-5
CDR3 DNA: TGTGCCAGCAGCTCCTACAGGGGGATAGGCTATGGCTACACCTTC
CDR3 protein: CASSSYRGIGYGYTF

J gene: TRBJ2-3
clone size: -
D gene: TRBD2
V gene: TRBV9
CDR3 DNA: TGTGCCAGCAGCGTAGCTGTACGGGCACTAGCGGGGGTCAAGAGCACAGATACGCAGTATTTT
CDR3 protein: CASSVAVRALAGVKSTDTQYF

J gene: TRBJ2-7
clone size: -
D gene: TRBD2
V gene: TRBV5-1
CDR3 DNA: TGCGCCAGCAGCCCTATGACTAGCGGGTCTTCCTACGAGCAGTACTTC
CDR3 protein: CASSPMTSGSSYEQYF

J gene: TRBJ1-5
clone size: -
D gene: TRBD1
V gene: TRBV6-2/TRBV6-3
CDR3 DNA: TGTGCCAGCAGTTACCCCGAGGGGTTGGCGCGCAGGGGGCTACTGGGTCAGCCCCAGCATTTT
CDR3 protein: CASSYPEGLARRGLLGQPQHF

J gene: TRBJ2-3
clone size: -
D gene: TRBD1
V gene: TRBV7-2
CDR3 DNA: TGTGCCAGCAGCTCTGGGACAGCCACCACAGATACGCAGTATTTT
CDR3 protein: CASSSGTATTDTQYF

J gene: TRBJ1-1
clone size: few
D gene: -
V gene: TRBV7-3
CDR3 DNA: TGTGCCAGCAGCGGTAACAGGAACACTGAAGCTTTCTTT
CDR3 protein: CASSGNRNTEAFF

J gene: TRBJ1-2
clone size: -
D gene: -
V gene: TRBV6-1
CDR3 DNA: TGTGCCAGCAGTGAAGCGCTTCTTCAGGGCTACACCTTC
CDR3 protein: CASSEALLQGYTF

J gene: TRBJ1-1
clone size: -
D gene: -
V gene: TRBV19
CDR3 DNA: TGTGCCAGTGGTCGTGGGCAGGAGCGGGCAGCTTTCTTT
CDR3 protein: CASGRGQERAAFF

J gene: TRBJ2-1
clone size: -
D gene: TRBD1
V gene: TRBV7-6
CDR3 DNA: TGTGCCAGCACCGGGACAGGGGGTTCCTTCTCCTACAATGAGCAGTTCTTC
CDR3 protein: CASTGTGGSFSYNEQFF

J gene: TRBJ1-1
clone size: -
D gene: TRBD1
V gene: TRBV12-5
CDR3 DNA: TGTGCTAGTGGTGCGGGACAGGGGGCTTACACTGAAGCTTTCTTT
CDR3 protein: CASGAGQGAYTEAFF

J gene: TRBJ2-5
clone size: -
D gene: -
V gene: TRBV21-1
CDR3 DNA: TGTGCCAGCAGCAAAGTCGGACTAGGGGACCAAGAGACCCAGTACTTC
CDR3 protein: CASSKVGLGDQETQYF

J gene: TRBJ1-5
clone size: -
D gene: TRBD1
V gene: TRBV30
CDR3 DNA: TGTGCCTGCGCAGGGGGCTGGGATCAGCCCCAGCATTTT
CDR3 protein: CACAGGWDQPQHF

J gene: TRBJ2-3
clone size: -
D gene: TRBD2
V gene: TRBV7-8
CDR3 DNA: TGTGCCAGCAGAGTACTAGCGGGAGGGGATACGCAGTATTTT
CDR3 protein: CASRVLAGGDTQYF

J gene: TRBJ2-2
clone size: -
D gene: TRBD2
V gene: TRBV6-5
CDR3 DNA: TGTGCCAGCAGTTGGCTAGCGGGAGTCACCGGGGAGCTGTTTTTT
CDR3 protein: CASSWLAGVTGELFF

J gene: TRBJ1-1
clone size: -
D gene: -
V gene: TRBV11-1
CDR3 DNA: TGTGCCAGCAGCCAAATCACAGGGAATGAAGCTTTCTTT
CDR3 protein: CASSQITGNEAFF

J gene: TRBJ2-1
clone size: -
D gene: TRBD2
V gene: TRBV4-2
CDR3 DNA: TGTGCCAGCAGCCAAGGGGGCGGGAGGGCCTCCAATGAGCAGTTCTTC
CDR3 protein: CASSQGGGRASNEQFF

J gene: TRBJ1-2
clone size: -
D gene: TRBD1
V gene: TRBV7-2
CDR3 DNA: TGTGCCAGCAGCGGGTGGAGGGGGCCACAGGAGGATGGCTACACCTTC
CDR3 protein: CASSGWRGPQEDGYTF

J gene: TRBJ2-1
clone size: once
D gene: -
V gene: TRBV5-1
CDR3 DNA: TGCGCCAGCAGGAAAACTTACAATGAGCAGTTCTTC
CDR3 protein: CASRKTYNEQFF

J gene: TRBJ1-5
clone size: -
D gene: TRBD1
V gene: TRBV7-6
CDR3 DNA: TGTGCCAGCAGCGAACAGGGGAATAGCAATCAGCCCCAGCATTTT
CDR3 protein: CASSEQGNSNQPQHF

J gene: TRBJ1-1
clone size: -
D gene: -
V gene: TRBV5-1
CDR3 DNA: TGCGCCAGCAGCTTCCGTCAGGGGCAACAGGTCACTGAAGCTTTCTTT
CDR3 protein: CASSFRQGQQVTEAFF

J gene: TRBJ1-1
clone size: -
D gene: -
V gene: TRBV11-3
CDR3 DNA: TGTGCCAGCAGCTTAGTTCGAGGGGGCACTGAAGCTTTCTTT
CDR3 protein: CASSLVRGGTEAFF

J gene: TRBJ2-1
clone size: -
D gene: TRBD2
V gene: TRBV5-1
CDR3 DNA: TGCGCCAGCAGCCCCACTAGCGGGAGTTATAATGAGCAGTTCTTC
CDR3 protein: CASSPTSGSYNEQFF

J gene: TRBJ2-1
clone size: -
D gene: TRBD2
V gene: TRBV5-1
CDR3 DNA: TGCGCCAGCAGGGTCTTCGGTAGCGGGGGGTACGATGAGCAGTTCTTC
CDR3 protein: CASRVFGSGGYDEQFF

J gene: TRBJ1-1
clone size: -
D gene: -
V gene: TRBV6-2/TRBV6-3
CDR3 DNA: TGTGCCAGCAGTTATCGGTCAGGGTTCCCGAACACTGAAGCTTTCTTT
CDR3 protein: CASSYRSGFPNTEAFF

J gene: TRBJ2-3
clone size: -
D gene: -
V gene: TRBV7-3
CDR3 DNA: TGTGCCAGCAGCCCACGTGTGGGCGGGGGCCGCGCCCTCCGGGATACGCAGTATTTT
CDR3 protein: CASSPRVGGGRALRDTQYF

J gene: TRBJ1-5
clone size: -
D gene: TRBD1
V gene: TRBV3-1/TRBV3-2
CDR3 DNA: TGTGCCAGCAGCCAAGGGGGGACAGGGGCTCAGCCCCAGCATTTT
CDR3 protein: CASSQGGTGAQPQHF

J gene: TRBJ1-3
clone size: -
D gene: TRBD1
V gene: TRBV25-1
CDR3 DNA: TGTGCCAGCTCCCGGGACAGGGGGCTAGGAAACACCATATATTTT
CDR3 protein: CASSRDRGLGNTIYF

J gene: TRBJ2-1
clone size: -
D gene: TRBD2
V gene: TRBV3-1/TRBV3-2
CDR3 DNA: TGTGCCAGCAGCCAAGTGCCTAGCGGCCAGTATGAGCAGTTCTTC
CDR3 protein: CASSQVPSGQYEQFF

J gene: TRBJ1-2
clone size: -
D gene: -
V gene: TRBV4-1
CDR3 DNA: TGCGCCAGCAGCCAATATTTGGGGACTTCAGGTGACTATGGCTACACCTTC
CDR3 protein: CASSQYLGTSGDYGYTF

J gene: TRBJ2-5
clone size: -
D gene: TRBD2
V gene: TRBV6-5
CDR3 DNA: TGTGCCAGCAGTTACTCTCTAGCGGGAAGAGAGACCCAGTACTTC
CDR3 protein: CASSYSLAGRETQYF

J gene: TRBJ1-2
clone size: -
D gene: -
V gene: TRBV19
CDR3 DNA: TGTGCCAGTAGTATAGGGGACTACTATGGCTACACCTTC
CDR3 protein: CASSIGDYYGYTF

J gene: TRBJ2-1
clone size: once
D gene: -
V gene: TRBV30
CDR3 DNA: TGTGCCTGGACGGGACACTACAATGAGCAGTTCTTC
CDR3 protein: CAWTGHYNEQFF

J gene: TRBJ2-5
clone size: -
D gene: TRBD1
V gene: TRBV12-5
CDR3 DNA: TGTGCTAGTGGCCGCACGCCGAGGGGGCGCGGGCACCAAGAGACCCAGTACTTC
CDR3 protein: CASGRTPRGRGHQETQYF